This T cell receptor beta chain was captured in a study of blood T cells in healthy people across ages. Turning to this clonotype: Its cognate antigen is unknown.

Overall study findings and caveats: Unknown donor CMV status possibly confounded expanded clonotype changes. Aged donors had fewer naive CD4+ cells and lower diversity than long-lived donors.

This CDR3 spans 15 amino acids. Germline V gene lookup returns CDR1 SEHNR and CDR2 FQNEAQ (reference sequence). Trimming at V came to 3 bases and at J to 7 bases, leaving 7 bases not matched to a gene. A sample-barcoded 5' primer and a J-beta primer mix were used in a second PCR of roughly 7 to 11 cycles. Each of the samples gave a minimum of 3 million paired-end reads that contained CDR3. One entry per CDR3 protein, called by TCRdb with MiXCR from the 5' RACE reads. The sample contains some 1,500,000 distinct CDR3 sequences, 40% to 45% of which appear only once. The chain joins TRBV7-9 to TRBJ2-1; 9 positions agree with TRBD1. The origin of this receptor is a woman aged 18-29 years in good health. The specimen sequenced was blood. CDR3 region: CASSFWDRVSNEQFF. The CDR3 coding sequence is TGTGCCAGCAGCTTTTGGGACAGGGTGTCAAATGAGCAGTTCTTC.